A single sample is the source of the 8 T cell receptor beta chains below, sequenced in a study of blood T cell repertoires in COVID-19. Repertoires were generated with immunoSEQ multiplex PCR, while TCRdb's copy carries only in-frame clones and drops some. Seen here are more than 300,000 clones, about 90% observed once, and the top ten hold about 2.1%. Sequenced: PBMCs or T cells enriched from blood (not recorded which). Receptors were obtained from a man aged 40-50 years in a cohort exposed to, infected with or recovered from COVID-19 (not recorded which).

The chain employs TRBV5-4 and TRBJ2-7, with 7 nucleotides matching TRBD2. Germline-derived CDR1 and CDR2 are SGHNT and YYREEE (reference sequence). There are 16 residues in the CDR3. J was trimmed by 0 bases and V by 4 bases; bases with no gene match: 10. The CDR3 bases are TGTGCCAGCAGCCCATTCCTAGGCGGGAGCTCCTACGAGCAGTACTTC. This sequence encodes CASSPFLGGSSYEQYF.

J is TRBJ2-7 and V is TRBV3-1 (or the pseudogene TRBV3-2), with TRBD2 matching 8 bases. This CDR3 spans 16 amino acids. The germline gives CDR1 LGHDT, CDR2 YNNKEL (reference sequence). Trimming took 0 bases from V and 2 from J; bases not matched to a gene: 6. DNA of the CDR3: TGTGCCAGCAGCCAAGATTCTAGCGGGCAAGCCTACGAGCAGTACTTC. It encodes CASSQDSSGQAYEQYF.

Note on this clone: The same CDR3 arises from other DNA sequences in this sample as well. The J gene is TRBJ2-2, the V gene TRBV19; possible D gene TRBD1, 6 bases. Germline V CDR1 and CDR2: LNHDA, SQIVND (reference sequence). The V and J ends lost 5 bases and 5 bases respectively, with 12 bases between them. CDR3 length equals 14 residues. In DNA form, the CDR3 reads TGTGCCAGTAGTGGTACAGGGCGGACCGGGGAGCTGTTTTTT. This encodes CASSGTGRTGELFF. Together with reference TRBV19 and TRBJ2-2, the CDR3 gives the full variable domain: DGGITQSPKYLFRKEGQNVTLSCEQNLNHDAMYWYRQDPGQGLRLIYYSQIVNDFQKGDIAEGYSVSREKKESFPLTVTSAQKNPTAFYLCASSGTGRTGELFFGEGSRLTVL.

The rearrangement uses TRBV2 and TRBJ2-3; weak D call: TRBD2 (5 bases). The CDR3 contains 13 residues. The V and J ends lost 5 bases and 8 bases respectively, with 14 bases between them. CDR1 is SNHLY, CDR2 FYNNEI, per germline. The CDR3 DNA reads as TGTGCCAGCAGTTCAGACTATGATGGTACGCAGTATTTT. Protein: CASSSDYDGTQYF.

The chain carries TRBV6-5 and TRBJ1-5, with 9 nucleotides matching TRBD1. Trimming at V came to 6 bases and at J to 4 bases, leaving 4 bases not matched to a gene. CDR3 size: 14 residues. From germline, CDR1 is MNHEY and CDR2 SVGAGI. CDR3 sequence (DNA): TGTGCCAGCAGCCCGGACAGGGGAAATCAGCCCCAGCATTTT. It codes for CASSPDRGNQPQHF.

The rearrangement links TRBV11-2 to TRBJ2-1, with D perhaps TRBD2 (6 bases). The length of the CDR3 is 18 residues. Germline CDR1 is SGHAT and CDR2 is FQNNGV. V was trimmed by 1 base and J by 7 bases, leaving 23 bases between them. The CDR3 here is CASSLAFPSREFRNEQFF. The CDR3 DNA reads as TGTGCCAGCAGCTTAGCATTCCCTAGCCGGGAGTTTAGGAATGAGCAGTTCTTC.

The V and J genes are TRBV28 and TRBJ2-5; 10 positions match TRBD2. The junction had 8 bases not matched to a gene; V was cut back by 5 bases and J by 5 bases. The CDR3 spans 15 residues. Germline CDR1 MDHEN, CDR2 SYDVKM. Written as DNA, the CDR3 is TGTGCCAGCAGTAGATTAGCGGGAGGAAAGGAGACCCAGTACTTC. Translated, it gives CASSRLAGGKETQYF.

The chain links TRBV5-1 to TRBJ1-3, with TRBD1 identical over 7 bases. V lost 4 bases and J lost 3; bases outside the gene matches: 10. Germline CDR1 and CDR2: SGHRS and YFSETQ. The CDR3 is 16 amino acids. The CDR3 DNA is TGCGCCAGCAGCCAACAGGGGATTAACTTTGGAAACACCATATATTTT. This encodes CASSQQGINFGNTIYF. Based on the CDR3 plus reference TRBV5-1 and TRBJ1-3, the full variable domain is KAGVTQTPRYLIKTRGQQVTLSCSPISGHRSVSWYQQTPGQGLQFLFEYFSETQRNKGNFPGRFSGRQFSNSRSEMNVSTLELGDSALYLCASSQQGINFGNTIYFGEGSWLTVV.